This TCR beta chain was found in a study of T cells in Graves' hyperthyroidism and ophthalmopathy. This clonotype was found many times. Its matching antigen is unknown. V dropped 2 bases and J dropped 5 bases, with 15 bases sitting between them. The CDR3 has 15 amino acids. TCR beta CDR3 region amplification was performed from RNA transcripts. HTBI primers drove first-round RT-PCR of the TCR CDR3. From the multiplex PCR reads, TCRdb called clonotypes with MiXCR, one entry per CDR3 protein. The sample includes 300,000 or so distinct CDR3 sequences, roughly 18% seen only once; the top ten take under 55%. Stable disease denoted Graves' hyperthyroidism without ophthalmopathy progression within 18 months. The hyperthyroidism was newly diagnosed and had lasted under 2 months; the patients were aged 18 to 65. Clinical symptoms, serum thyroxine and TRAb, thyroid ultrasound and orbital computed tomography together formed the diagnostic basis.

Findings and limits, study-wide: A median roughly 6.6 months before onset, the model predicted ophthalmopathy.

This clonotype was sampled from a woman between 45 and 65 years old with Graves' hyperthyroidism. The chain uses TRBV12-3 or TRBV12-4 and TRBJ1-2, with TRBD1 as a possible D gene (6 bases). Sequencing input: blood. CDR3 amino acids: CASSLQGLLGYGYTF. In DNA form, the CDR3 reads TGTGCCAGCAGTTTACAGGGGCTATTAGGATATGGCTACACCTTC.